This T cell receptor beta chain appears in the sequencing data of a study of T cell changes during pregnancy in multiple sclerosis. Deletions cut 7 bases from V and 0 bases from J, with 13 bases between. This CDR3 has 15 amino acids. Looked up from germline, CDR1 is LNHDA and CDR2 is SQIVND (reference sequence). Data came from immunoSEQ multiplex PCR; TCRdb stores just in-frame clones and leaves some out. The table lists some 80,000 clones, about 91% of them singletons. This clonotype originated in a female donor with multiple sclerosis, enrolled in a pregnancy study. The sample was peripheral blood, taken before pregnancy. The rearrangement uses TRBV19 and TRBJ2-1; TRBD2 might be the D (5 bases). CDR3 sequence: CASMAEASSYNEQFF. Here the CDR3 DNA reads TGTGCCAGTATGGCGGAGGCGAGCTCCTACAATGAGCAGTTCTTC.